This is a list of T cell receptor beta chains from one sample in a study of metastatic and nonmetastatic thyroid tumors. TCRdb used MiXCR to call clones anew from the PCR reads. The table records around 34,000 clones, less than 20% of them present only once. Sequences were obtained from blood. These receptors were taken from a female donor with papillary thyroid cancer or a benign thyroid nodule (not recorded which). Some clones in this sample may be carry-over from other donors' samples. The CDR3 runs from the conserved cysteine through the conserved F or W. Each record gives: J gene, D gene, clone size, V gene, CDR3 protein, CDR3 DNA. D genes are given only for firm matches. The size field is filled for only some rows; it gives once, few, many or a size class.

>TRBJ1-5|NA|many|TRBV27
CASSSLSTGAQHF
TGTGCCAGCAGTTCCCTCTCGACCGGAGCCCAGCATTTT
>TRBJ2-7|NA|many|TRBV20-1
CSAREIEGVNEQYF
TGCAGTGCTAGAGAAATAGAAGGAGTCAACGAGCAGTACTTC
>TRBJ2-3|TRBD2|many|TRBV19
CASSWDYQIGSTDTQYF
TGTGCCAGTAGTTGGGACTATCAGATTGGGAGCACAGATACGCAGTATTTT
>TRBJ1-1|NA|few|TRBV12-3/TRBV12-4
CASSLAAQAEAFF
TGTGCCAGCAGTTTAGCGGCTCAGGCTGAAGCTTTCTTT
>TRBJ2-3|TRBD2|many|TRBV6-1
CASSELAGVDTQYF
TGTGCCAGCAGTGAGCTAGCGGGAGTGGATACGCAGTATTTT
>TRBJ2-2|NA|many|TRBV10-1
CASSERDTGELFF
TGCGCCAGCAGTGAGCGGGACACCGGGGAGCTGTTTTTT
>TRBJ2-7|TRBD1|NA|TRBV11-1
CASSERTGFSYEQYF
TGTGCCAGCAGTGAAAGGACAGGGTTCTCCTACGAGCAGTACTTC
>TRBJ2-7|TRBD1|many|TRBV28
CASSPSTGTVREQYF
TGTGCCAGCAGTCCGTCGACAGGGACGGTTCGCGAGCAGTACTTC
>TRBJ1-1|NA|many|TRBV6-1
CASVRSSRTEAFF
TGTGCCAGCGTGAGGAGTTCGAGGACTGAAGCTTTCTTT
>TRBJ1-6|NA|NA|TRBV6-1
CASREAGDSYSPLHF
TGTGCCAGCAGAGAAGCGGGAGACAGCTATTCACCCCTCCACTTT
>TRBJ2-3|NA|NA|TRBV20-1
CSASRPPDALDTDTQYF
TGCAGTGCTAGCCGGCCACCCGATGCTCTTGACACGGATACGCAGTATTTT
>TRBJ2-1|TRBD1|many|TRBV19
CASSAWTGYNEQFF
TGTGCCAGTAGCGCCTGGACAGGGTACAATGAGCAGTTCTTC
>TRBJ2-5|NA|many|TRBV5-1
CASSLARETQYF
TGCGCCAGCAGCTTGGCCCGGGAGACCCAGTACTTC
>TRBJ1-1|NA|NA|TRBV27
CASSLGGPTEAFF
TGTGCCAGCAGTCTAGGGGGGCCGACTGAAGCTTTCTTT
>TRBJ2-2|TRBD2|many|TRBV6-1
CASRLAGDTGELFF
TGTGCCAGCAGACTAGCGGGAGACACCGGGGAGCTGTTTTTT
>TRBJ2-5|NA|NA|TRBV5-1
CASGFVGETQYF
TGCGCCAGCGGCTTCGTTGGGGAGACCCAGTACTTC
>TRBJ1-5|NA|many|TRBV6-1
CASSGRPMGDQPQHF
TGTGCCAGCAGTGGAAGGCCCATGGGCGATCAGCCCCAGCATTTT
>TRBJ1-3|NA|many|TRBV6-1
CASEGRNSGNTIYF
TGTGCCAGCGAGGGACGGAACTCTGGAAACACCATATATTTT
>TRBJ1-2|NA|NA|TRBV20-1
CSARRTGRFGDVYTF
TGCAGTGCTAGAAGGACGGGGCGGTTTGGCGATGTCTACACCTTC
>TRBJ2-5|NA|many|TRBV7-4
CASIHRETETQYF
TGTGCCAGCATCCACAGGGAGACAGAGACCCAGTACTTC
>TRBJ1-4|NA|many|TRBV28
CASRDSGSTNEKLFF
TGTGCCAGCAGGGATTCGGGGTCAACTAATGAAAAACTGTTTTTT
>TRBJ2-2|NA|many|TRBV19
CASSIDRIQGGELFF
TGTGCCAGTAGTATAGATCGAATACAGGGCGGGGAGCTGTTTTTT
>TRBJ1-1|TRBD1|many|TRBV6-4
CASSDGTGATEAFF
TGTGCCAGCAGTGACGGGACAGGGGCCACTGAAGCTTTCTTT
>TRBJ2-7|NA|few|TRBV28
CASSLRWYEQYF
TGTGCCAGCAGTTTGAGGTGGTACGAGCAGTACTTC
>TRBJ2-3|NA|many|TRBV10-3
CAISPSDTQYF
TGTGCCATCAGCCCTTCAGATACGCAGTATTTT
>TRBJ2-2|NA|many|TRBV20-1
CSARDIGEDARELFF
TGCAGTGCTAGAGATATTGGGGAGGACGCCAGGGAGCTGTTTTTT
>TRBJ2-2|NA|many|TRBV3-1
CASSQERNWVAGELFF
TGTGCCAGCAGCCAAGAACGTAATTGGGTGGCCGGGGAGCTGTTTTTT
>TRBJ2-4|TRBD2|many|TRBV5-1
CASSLGIAGAKNIQYF
TGCGCCAGCAGCCTGGGTATAGCGGGAGCCAAAAACATTCAGTACTTC
>TRBJ1-2|NA|many|TRBV5-4
CASSGNGGISYGYTF
TGTGCCAGCAGCGGTAATGGGGGAATTTCCTATGGCTACACCTTC
>TRBJ1-6|NA|NA|TRBV4-2
CASSLCADMVTSPLHF
TGTGCCAGCAGCCTATGTGCTGACATGGTAACATCACCCCTCCACTTT
>TRBJ2-5|TRBD1|NA|TRBV6-2/TRBV6-3
CASHRQGAETQYF
TGTGCCAGCCATAGACAGGGGGCGGAGACCCAGTACTTC
>TRBJ1-1|NA|many|TRBV19
CASRAGQGGHTEAFF
TGTGCCAGTAGGGCAGGGCAAGGAGGGCACACTGAAGCTTTCTTT
>TRBJ1-2|TRBD1|many|TRBV24-1
CATSELTGVGYTF
TGTGCCACCAGTGAACTAACAGGGGTTGGCTACACCTTC
>TRBJ1-2|NA|many|TRBV10-3
CAISESRAGFKYGYTF
TGTGCCATCAGTGAGTCAAGGGCAGGGTTTAAATATGGCTACACCTTC
>TRBJ2-5|NA|NA|TRBV5-1
CAISWAGGTQETHYF
NA
>TRBJ1-2|NA|many|TRBV25-1
CASSVAGFYGYTF
TGTGCCAGCAGTGTGGCCGGATTCTATGGCTACACCTTC
>TRBJ2-7|NA|NA|TRBV18
CAISPDTSTYEQYF
TGTGCCATCTCACCGGACACTAGCACCTACGAGCAGTACTTC
>TRBJ2-1|NA|many|TRBV18
CASSPPGTLSYNEQFF
TGTGCCAGCTCACCACCGGGGACATTATCCTACAATGAGCAGTTCTTC
>TRBJ1-4|NA|many|TRBV4-2
CASSQDLGQWSEKLFF
TGTGCCAGCAGCCAAGATTTGGGGCAGTGGAGTGAAAAACTGTTTTTT
>TRBJ1-5|NA|many|TRBV3-1
CASSQWGPNQPQHF
TGTGCCAGCAGCCAATGGGGGCCCAATCAGCCCCAGCATTTT
>TRBJ1-1|NA|many|TRBV18
CASSPTGDTEAFF
TGTGCCAGCTCCCCTACGGGTGACACTGAAGCTTTCTTT
>TRBJ1-2|NA|few|TRBV6-1
CASGWHGYTF
TGTGCCAGCGGGTGGCACGGCTACACCTTC
>TRBJ1-5|NA|few|TRBV6-1
CASSRGGTGSEPQHF
TGTGCCAGCAGCAGAGGGGGTACAGGGTCAGAGCCCCAGCATTTT